This T cell receptor beta chain was retrieved from a study of T cells in Graves' hyperthyroidism and ophthalmopathy. General study points: Most clonotypes expanded in thyroid above 0.001 were likewise present in blood. Before onset, ophthalmopathy was predicted by the model a median 6.5 months earlier.

The germline V gene has CDR1 LGHNA and CDR2 YNFKEQ. Trimming took off 3 bases at V and 8 bases at J, with 14 bases between the two ends. CDR3 length: 14 residues. With regard to this clonotype: Its specificity is unknown.

Amplification of TCR beta CDR3 regions was performed using RNA transcripts as template. First-round RT-PCR with HTBI primers amplified the TCR CDR3 region. TCRdb reanalysed the multiplex PCR reads using MiXCR and keeps one entry per CDR3 protein. The table includes hundreds of thousands of distinct CDR3 sequences, under 20% detected once. The V gene is TRBV4-2, the J gene TRBJ2-1; a weak D match, TRBD2 (5 bases). The clonotype comes from a woman under 40 with Graves' hyperthyroidism. The sample comprised blood. The CDR3 DNA is TGTGCCAGCAGCCAGGTTACGGAGGTCCATGAGCAGTTCTTC. This sequence encodes CASSQVTEVHEQFF.